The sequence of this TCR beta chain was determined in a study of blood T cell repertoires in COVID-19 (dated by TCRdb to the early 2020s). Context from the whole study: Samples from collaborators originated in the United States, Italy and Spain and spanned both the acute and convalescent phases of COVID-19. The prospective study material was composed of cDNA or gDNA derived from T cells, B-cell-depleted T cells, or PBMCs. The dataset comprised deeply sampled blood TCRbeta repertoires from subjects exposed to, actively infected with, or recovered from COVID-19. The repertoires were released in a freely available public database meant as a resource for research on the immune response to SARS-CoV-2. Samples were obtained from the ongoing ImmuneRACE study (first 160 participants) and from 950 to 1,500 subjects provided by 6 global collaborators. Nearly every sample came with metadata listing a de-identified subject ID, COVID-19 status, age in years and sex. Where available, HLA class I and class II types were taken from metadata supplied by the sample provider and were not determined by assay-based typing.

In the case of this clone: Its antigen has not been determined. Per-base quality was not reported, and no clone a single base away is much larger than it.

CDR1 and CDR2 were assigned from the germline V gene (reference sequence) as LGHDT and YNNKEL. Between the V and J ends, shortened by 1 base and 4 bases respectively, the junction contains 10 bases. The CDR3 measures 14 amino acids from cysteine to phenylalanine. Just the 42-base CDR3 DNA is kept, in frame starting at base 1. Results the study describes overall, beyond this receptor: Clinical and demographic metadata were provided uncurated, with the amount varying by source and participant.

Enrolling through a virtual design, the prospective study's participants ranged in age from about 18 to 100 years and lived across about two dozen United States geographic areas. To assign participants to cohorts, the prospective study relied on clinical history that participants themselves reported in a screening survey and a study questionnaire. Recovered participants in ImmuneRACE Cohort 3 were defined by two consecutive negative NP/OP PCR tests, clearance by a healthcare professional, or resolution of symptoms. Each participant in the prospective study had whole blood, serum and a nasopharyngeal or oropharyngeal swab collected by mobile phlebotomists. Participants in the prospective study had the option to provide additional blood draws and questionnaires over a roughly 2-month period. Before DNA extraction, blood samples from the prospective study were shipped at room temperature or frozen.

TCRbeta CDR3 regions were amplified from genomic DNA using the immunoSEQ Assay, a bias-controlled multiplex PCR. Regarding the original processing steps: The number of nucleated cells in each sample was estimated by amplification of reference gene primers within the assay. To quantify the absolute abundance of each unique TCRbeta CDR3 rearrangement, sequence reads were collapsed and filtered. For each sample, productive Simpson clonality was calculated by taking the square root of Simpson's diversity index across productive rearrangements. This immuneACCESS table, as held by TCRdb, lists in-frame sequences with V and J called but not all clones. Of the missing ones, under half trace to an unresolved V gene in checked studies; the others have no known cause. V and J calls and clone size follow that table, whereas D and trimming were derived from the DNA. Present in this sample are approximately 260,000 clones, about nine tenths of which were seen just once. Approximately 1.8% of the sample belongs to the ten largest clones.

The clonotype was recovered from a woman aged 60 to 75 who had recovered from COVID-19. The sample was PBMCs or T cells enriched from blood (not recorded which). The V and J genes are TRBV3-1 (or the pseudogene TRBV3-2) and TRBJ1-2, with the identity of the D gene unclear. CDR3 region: CASSQGERAYGYTF. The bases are TGTGCCAGCAGCCAAGGGGAGAGAGCCTATGGCTACACCTTC.